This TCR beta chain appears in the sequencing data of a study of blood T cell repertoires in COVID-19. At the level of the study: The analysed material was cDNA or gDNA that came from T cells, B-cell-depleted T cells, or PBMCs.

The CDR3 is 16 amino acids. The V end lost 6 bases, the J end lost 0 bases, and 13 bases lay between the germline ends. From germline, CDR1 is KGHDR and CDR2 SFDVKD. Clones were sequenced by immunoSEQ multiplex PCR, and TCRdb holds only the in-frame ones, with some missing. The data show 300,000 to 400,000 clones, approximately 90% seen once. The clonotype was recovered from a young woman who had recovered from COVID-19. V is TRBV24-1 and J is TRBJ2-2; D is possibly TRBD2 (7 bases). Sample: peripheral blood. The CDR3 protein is CATSTGGQSNTGELFF. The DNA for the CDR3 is TGTGCCACCAGTACGGGGGGCCAATCGAACACCGGGGAGCTGTTTTTT.